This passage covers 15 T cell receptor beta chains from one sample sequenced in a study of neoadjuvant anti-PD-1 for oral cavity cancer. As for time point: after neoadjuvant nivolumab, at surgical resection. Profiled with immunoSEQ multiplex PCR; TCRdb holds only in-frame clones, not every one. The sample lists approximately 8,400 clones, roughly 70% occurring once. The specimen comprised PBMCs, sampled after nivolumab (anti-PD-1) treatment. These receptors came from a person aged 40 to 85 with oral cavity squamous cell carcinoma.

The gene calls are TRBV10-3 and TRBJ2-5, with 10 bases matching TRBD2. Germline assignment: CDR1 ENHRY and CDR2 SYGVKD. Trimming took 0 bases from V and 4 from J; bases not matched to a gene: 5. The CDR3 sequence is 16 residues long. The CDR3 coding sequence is TGTGCCATCAGTGAGTCTAAGCGGGGGGGCTCAGAGACCCAGTACTTC. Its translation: CAISESKRGGSETQYF.

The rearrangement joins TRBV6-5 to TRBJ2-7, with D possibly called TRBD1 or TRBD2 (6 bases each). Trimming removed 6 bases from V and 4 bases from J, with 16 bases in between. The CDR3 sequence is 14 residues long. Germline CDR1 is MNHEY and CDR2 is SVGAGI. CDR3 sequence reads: CASRMAGGEYEQYF. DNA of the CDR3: TGTGCCAGCAGAATGGCCGGGGGCGAGTACGAGCAGTACTTC.

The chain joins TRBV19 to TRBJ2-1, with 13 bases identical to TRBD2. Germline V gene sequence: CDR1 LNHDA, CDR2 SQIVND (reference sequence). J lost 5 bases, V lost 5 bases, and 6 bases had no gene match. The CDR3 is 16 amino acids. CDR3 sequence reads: CASSVTSGGVNNEQFF. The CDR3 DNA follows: TGTGCCAGTAGTGTAACTAGCGGGGGGGTCAACAATGAGCAGTTCTTC. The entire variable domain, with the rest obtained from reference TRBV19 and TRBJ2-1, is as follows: DGGITQSPKYLFRKEGQNVTLSCEQNLNHDAMYWYRQDPGQGLRLIYYSQIVNDFQKGDIAEGYSVSREKKESFPLTVTSAQKNPTAFYLCASSVTSGGVNNEQFFGPGTRLTVL.

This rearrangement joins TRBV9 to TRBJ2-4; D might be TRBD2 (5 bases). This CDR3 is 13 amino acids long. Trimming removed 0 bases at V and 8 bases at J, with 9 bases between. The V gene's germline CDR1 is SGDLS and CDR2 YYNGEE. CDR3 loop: CASSVALRDIQYF. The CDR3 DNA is TGTGCCAGCAGCGTAGCTTTGAGGGACATTCAGTACTTC.

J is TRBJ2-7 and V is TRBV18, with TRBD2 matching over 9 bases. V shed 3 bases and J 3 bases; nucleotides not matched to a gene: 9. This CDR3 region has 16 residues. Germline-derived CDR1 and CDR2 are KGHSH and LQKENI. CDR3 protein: CASSPAGTSSLYEQYF. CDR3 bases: TGTGCCAGCTCACCCGCGGGGACTAGCAGTCTCTACGAGCAGTACTTC.

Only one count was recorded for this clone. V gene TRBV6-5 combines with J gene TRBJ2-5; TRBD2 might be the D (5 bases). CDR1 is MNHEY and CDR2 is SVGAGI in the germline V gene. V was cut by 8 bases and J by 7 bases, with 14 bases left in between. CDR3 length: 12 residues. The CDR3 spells CASDDTRGTQYF. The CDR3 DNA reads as TGTGCCAGCGATGATACCCGGGGGACCCAGTACTTC.

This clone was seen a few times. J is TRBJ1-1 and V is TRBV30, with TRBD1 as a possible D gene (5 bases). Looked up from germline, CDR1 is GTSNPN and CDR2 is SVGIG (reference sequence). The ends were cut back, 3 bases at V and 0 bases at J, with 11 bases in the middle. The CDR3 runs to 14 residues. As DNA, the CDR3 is TGTGCCTGGAGCCTCAGGGCGATGAACACTGAAGCTTTCTTT. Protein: CAWSLRAMNTEAFF.

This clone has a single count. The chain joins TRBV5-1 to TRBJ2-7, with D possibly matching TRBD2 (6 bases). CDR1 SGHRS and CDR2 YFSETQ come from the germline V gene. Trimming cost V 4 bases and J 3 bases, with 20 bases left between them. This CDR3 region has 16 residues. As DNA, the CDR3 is TGCGCCAGCAGCCCGGACCCGGGGGTAAGAGGCTACGAGCAGTACTTC. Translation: CASSPDPGVRGYEQYF. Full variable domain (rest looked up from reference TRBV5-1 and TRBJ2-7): KAGVTQTPRYLIKTRGQQVTLSCSPISGHRSVSWYQQTPGQGLQFLFEYFSETQRNKGNFPGRFSGRQFSNSRSEMNVSTLELGDSALYLCASSPDPGVRGYEQYFGPGTRLTVT.

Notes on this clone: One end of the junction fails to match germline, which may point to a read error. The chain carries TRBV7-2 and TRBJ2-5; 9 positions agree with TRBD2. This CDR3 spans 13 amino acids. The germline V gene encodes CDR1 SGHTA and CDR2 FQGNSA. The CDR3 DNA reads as TGTGCCAGCAGCTTCCGGCTAGCGGGGTCCCTGAACTTC. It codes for CASSFRLAGSLNF.

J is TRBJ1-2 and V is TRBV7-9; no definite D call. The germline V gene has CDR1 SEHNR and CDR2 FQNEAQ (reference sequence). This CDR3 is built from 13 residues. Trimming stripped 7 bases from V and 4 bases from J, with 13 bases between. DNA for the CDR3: TGTGCCAGCACCCCCTATGACTCCTATGGCTACACCTTC. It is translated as CASTPYDSYGYTF.

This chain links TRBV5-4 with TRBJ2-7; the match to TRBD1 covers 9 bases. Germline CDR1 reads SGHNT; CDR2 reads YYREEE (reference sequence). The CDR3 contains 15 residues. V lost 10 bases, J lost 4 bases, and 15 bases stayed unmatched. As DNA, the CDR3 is TGTGCCTTTAATTCGGGACAGGGAAGATATTACGAGCAGTACTTC. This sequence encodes CAFNSGQGRYYEQYF.

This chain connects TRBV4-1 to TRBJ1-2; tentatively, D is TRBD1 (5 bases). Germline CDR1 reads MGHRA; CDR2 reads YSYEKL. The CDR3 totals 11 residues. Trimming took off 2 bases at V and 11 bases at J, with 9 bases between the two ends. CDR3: CASSQQGEYTF. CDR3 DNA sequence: TGCGCCAGCAGCCAACAGGGCGAATACACCTTC.

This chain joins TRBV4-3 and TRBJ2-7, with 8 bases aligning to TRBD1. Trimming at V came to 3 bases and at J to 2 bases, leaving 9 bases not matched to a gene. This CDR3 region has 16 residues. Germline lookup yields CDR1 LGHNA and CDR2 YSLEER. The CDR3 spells CASSHGSGTGAYEQYF. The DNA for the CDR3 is TGCGCCAGCAGCCACGGATCCGGGACAGGAGCCTACGAGCAGTACTTC.

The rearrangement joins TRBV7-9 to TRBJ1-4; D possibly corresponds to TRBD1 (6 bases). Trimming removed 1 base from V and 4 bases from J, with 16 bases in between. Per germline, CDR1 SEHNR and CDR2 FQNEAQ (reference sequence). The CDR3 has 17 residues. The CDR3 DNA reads TGTGCCAGCAGCTTAGTTTCAGGGGCCATGGTTAATGAAAAACTGTTTTTT. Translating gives CASSLVSGAMVNEKLFF.

DNA for the CDR3: TGTGCCAGCAGTTACCTCGTGGGTGGCACTGAAGCTTTCTTT. It yields the protein CASSYLVGGTEAFF. The V and J genes are TRBV6-5 and TRBJ1-1, with D unclear. V lost 2 bases, J lost 4 bases, and 11 bases lay in between. Germline loops: CDR1 MNHEY, CDR2 SVGAGI. The CDR3 is 14 residues long.